These 31 T cell receptor beta chains were all obtained from the same sample, sequenced in a study of persistence of HIV-infected CD4 T cells. Sequencing used immunoSEQ version 4 in survey mode. Libraries were prepared by immunoSEQ multiplex PCR; TCRdb keeps only in-frame clonotypes and omits some of them. Of 35,000 or so clones listed, under 90% are singletons. The stimulus was an HIV-1 Gag 15-mer peptide pool, about 1 ug/peptide/mL. CD40L/CD69 double-negative CD45RO-high memory CD4+ T cells were collected. Antigen specificity for these receptors is unknown. The input for sequencing was cultured CD4+ T cells from PBMCs, taken from a patient who received antiretroviral therapy. Receptors originate from an adult with HIV. The donor label of this sample is uncertain.

The V gene is TRBV25-1, the J gene TRBJ2-3; TRBD1 might be the D (6 bases). The CDR3 extends over 15 amino acids. V was trimmed by 3 bases and J by 1 base, leaving 11 bases between them. The V gene's germline CDR1 is MGHDK and CDR2 SYGVNS. DNA for the CDR3: TGTGCCAGCAGTGAGGGGGCCGTCCGCACAGATACGCAGTATTTT. Protein product: CASSEGAVRTDTQYF.

The gene calls are TRBV10-1 and TRBJ1-5; a possible D gene is TRBD1 (6 bases). The CDR3 is 19 residues long. Germline CDR1 and CDR2: WNHNN and SYGVQD (reference sequence). The V gene lost 3 bases and the J gene lost 4 bases, with 25 bases spanning the gap. The CDR3 loop is CASSEPKQGLRSINQPQHF. CDR3 DNA sequence: TGCGCCAGCAGTGAACCAAAACAGGGCCTACGTAGTATTAATCAGCCCCAGCATTTT.

CDR3 nucleotide sequence: TGTGCCATCACCCAGGGCTCCATGAACACTGAAGCTTTCTTT. This translates into CAITQGSMNTEAFF. The chain couples TRBV10-3 to TRBJ1-1, with D maybe TRBD1 (5 bases). Trimming left V 7 bases short and J 0 bases short, with 12 bases between. Germline CDR1 and CDR2: ENHRY and SYGVKD. The CDR3 sequence is 14 residues long.

This sequence joins TRBV6-5 and TRBJ2-1; D perhaps matches TRBD2 (5 bases). V shed 10 bases and J shed 16 bases, with 26 bases lying between them. This CDR3 region has 13 residues. Germline loops: CDR1 MNHEY, CDR2 SVGAGI. The CDR3 protein is CANIQRSVGVLFF. DNA for the CDR3: TGTGCCAACATCCAGCGGTCCGTGGGTGTTTTATTCTTC.

The V call is TRBV18, the J call TRBJ2-1; TRBD1 agrees at 8 bases. The germline CDR1 and CDR2 sequences are KGHSH and LQKENI. After removal of 6 bases from V and 6 bases from J, the junction contained 7 bases not matched to a gene. The CDR3 contains 14 residues. In DNA form, the CDR3 reads TGTGCCAGCTCGCACGGACAGGGTGGCAATGAGCAGTTCTTC. Translation gives CASSHGQGGNEQFF.

The V gene is TRBV5-4, the J gene TRBJ2-3, with 9 bases identical to TRBD2. From germline, CDR1 is SGHNT and CDR2 YYREEE (reference sequence). The junction had 4 bases not matched to a gene; V was cut back by 4 bases and J by 4 bases. The CDR3 is 14 amino acids. The DNA for the CDR3 is TGTGCCAGCAGCGCGGGACTAGCAGCAGATACGCAGTATTTT. Protein: CASSAGLAADTQYF.

The chain is built from TRBV19 and TRBJ2-7; weak D call: TRBD1 (7 bases). Germline lookup yields CDR1 LNHDA and CDR2 SQIVND (reference sequence). Between the trimmed V and J ends, which lost 4 bases and 0 bases, there was a span of 16 bases. This CDR3 is built from 16 residues. In DNA form, the CDR3 reads TGTGCCAGTAGTAGTTCCCACAGGGGAGGCTCCTACGAGCAGTACTTC. Protein: CASSSSHRGGSYEQYF.

The rearrangement uses TRBV6-1 and TRBJ1-1; D gene uncertain. This CDR3 contains 16 residues. The V gene lost 2 bases and the J gene lost 0 bases, with 13 bases spanning the gap. Germline loops: CDR1 MNHNS, CDR2 SASEGT. The DNA for the CDR3 is TGTGCCAGCAGTGAACCACGGCGACACATGAACACTGAAGCTTTCTTT. It yields the protein CASSEPRRHMNTEAFF.

The V gene is TRBV25-1, the J gene TRBJ2-6; no definite D call. CDR3 size: 16 residues. V lost 5 bases and J lost 0, with 11 bases in between. In germline, CDR1 is MGHDK, CDR2 SYGVNS. The DNA of the CDR3 is TGTGCCAGCAGTTTGGGTAAAAGCTCTGGGGCCAACGTCCTGACTTTC. Protein sequence: CASSLGKSSGANVLTF. The variable domain in full, with the rest retrieved from reference TRBV25-1 and TRBJ2-6, is EADIYQTPRYLVIGTGKKITLECSQTMGHDKMYWYQQDPGMELHLIHYSYGVNSTEKGDLSSESTVSRIRTEHFPLTLESARPSHTSQYLCASSLGKSSGANVLTFGAGSRLTVL.

V gene TRBV5-8 combines with J gene TRBJ1-6; 7 nucleotides align to TRBD1. V lost 4 bases to trimming and J lost 12 bases; unmatched junction nucleotides: 10. Looked up from germline, CDR1 is SGHTS and CDR2 is YDEGEE. The CDR3 is 14 residues long. CDR3 sequence reads: CASSIGTAVRPLHF. DNA for the CDR3: TGTGCCAGCAGCATAGGGACAGCGGTCCGACCCCTCCACTTT.

The chain joins TRBV4-1 to TRBJ1-4; D is uncertain. Germline V gene lookup returns CDR1 MGHRA and CDR2 YSYEKL. Trimming removed 4 bases at V and 0 bases at J, with 9 bases between. The CDR3 has 15 amino acids. CDR3 region: CASSPGRATNEKLFF. The DNA for the CDR3 is TGCGCCAGCAGCCCCGGGAGGGCAACTAATGAAAAACTGTTTTTT.

This clone showed up just a few times. V and J are TRBV2 and TRBJ1-2; possibly TRBD1 for D (6 bases). This CDR3 is built from 13 residues. The ends were cut back, 1 base at V and 4 bases at J, with 7 bases in the middle. Per the germline V gene, CDR1 is SNHLY and CDR2 is FYNNEI. CDR3 nucleotide sequence: TGTGCCAGCAGTGAAGACAGGGCCTATGGCTACACCTTC. Protein product: CASSEDRAYGYTF.

The chain uses TRBV19 and TRBJ2-1, with D possibly called TRBD1 or TRBD2 (6 bases each). Looked up from germline, CDR1 is LNHDA and CDR2 is SQIVND (reference sequence). CDR3 length: 15 amino acids. V was pared by 5 bases and J by 6 bases, with 17 bases between. The CDR3 DNA is TGTGCCAGTAGTGAAGTCGGGGGCCGGAGCAATGAGCAGTTCTTC. It specifies CASSEVGGRSNEQFF.

The CDR3 region is CASTYQGVYGYTF. The CDR3 DNA sequence: TGTGCCAGCACGTACCAGGGGGTCTATGGCTACACCTTC. This chain links TRBV2 with TRBJ1-2; 7 nucleotides align to TRBD1. CDR3 length equals 13 residues. The germline CDR1 and CDR2 sequences are SNHLY and FYNNEI. The V segment lost 7 bases and the J segment 4 bases; nucleotides outside the gene matches: 6.

The chain combines TRBV6-6 with TRBJ1-1; 8 nucleotides line up with TRBD1. The germline CDR1 and CDR2 sequences are MNHNY and SVGAGI (reference sequence). V trimming: 6 bases; J trimming: 4 bases; junction bases outside the gene matches: 4. The CDR3 has 13 residues. The CDR3 DNA reads TGTGCCAGCAGCTACGGACAGGGCACTGAAGCTTTCTTT. Its protein is CASSYGQGTEAFF.

V and J are TRBV7-9 and TRBJ1-6, with 7 bases that match TRBD1. V dropped 6 bases and J dropped 1; count of bases not matched to a gene: 3. Germline CDR1 is SEHNR and CDR2 is FQNEAQ (reference sequence). CDR3 length: 15 residues. CDR3 DNA sequence: TGTGCCAGCAGACAACAGGGGTCCTATAATTCACCCCTCCACTTT. Translating gives CASRQQGSYNSPLHF. Full variable domain (outside the CDR3, taken from reference TRBV7-9 and TRBJ1-6): DTGVSQNPRHKITKRGQNVTFRCDPISEHNRLYWYRQTLGQGPEFLTYFQNEAQLEKSRLLSDRFSAERPKGSFSTLEIQRTEQGDSAMYLCASRQQGSYNSPLHFGNGTRLTVT.

The chain has TRBV4-1 and TRBJ2-7, with D hard to call. Germline CDR1 MGHRA, CDR2 YSYEKL. The CDR3 has 13 amino acids. The V and J ends lost 2 bases and 2 bases respectively, with 7 bases between them. CDR3 in amino acids: CASSQRIPYEQYF. DNA for the CDR3: TGCGCCAGCAGCCAAAGAATCCCCTACGAGCAGTACTTC.

The chain carries TRBV5-4 and TRBJ1-2; no firm D call. Per germline, CDR1 SGHNT and CDR2 YYREEE (reference sequence). The length of the CDR3 is 11 residues. Deletions cut 0 bases from V and 10 bases from J, with 7 bases between. This chain's CDR3 is CASSLGQTYTF. CDR3 nucleotides: TGTGCCAGCAGCTTGGGGCAGACCTACACCTTC.

The J gene is TRBJ1-4, the V gene TRBV19; D gene ambiguous. The CDR3 sequence is 14 residues long. V was shortened by 3 bases and J by 0 bases, with 5 bases between the two germline ends. Germline V gene data show CDR1 as LNHDA and CDR2 as SQIVND (reference sequence). The CDR3 here is CASSIFATNEKLFF. The DNA of the CDR3 is TGTGCCAGTAGTATCTTCGCAACTAATGAAAAACTGTTTTTT.

The chain recombines TRBV19 with TRBJ2-2; the D gene could be TRBD1 or TRBD2 (6 bases each). The V end lost 7 bases, the J end lost 2 bases, and 17 bases lay between the germline ends. The germline V gene has CDR1 LNHDA and CDR2 SQIVND (reference sequence). CDR3 length equals 16 residues. CDR3 in DNA: TGTGCCAGTACCCTAGGGGGACTTCTTAACACCGGGGAGCTGTTTTTT. As protein: CASTLGGLLNTGELFF.

The chain links TRBV28 to TRBJ1-1; 8 positions agree with TRBD1. The CDR3 length is 17 residues. V was pared by 4 bases and J by 3 bases, with 13 bases of the junction left unmatched. Per germline, CDR1 MDHEN and CDR2 SYDVKM. CDR3 protein: CASSSPTPGGKDTEAFF. The CDR3 DNA follows: TGTGCCAGCAGTTCCCCGACGCCAGGGGGCAAGGACACTGAAGCTTTCTTT.

The J gene is TRBJ1-2, the V gene TRBV5-1; D unclear. V lost 5 bases and J 0 bases, leaving 8 bases between the germline ends. Germline V gene lookup returns CDR1 SGHRS and CDR2 YFSETQ. This CDR3 is built from 13 residues. This chain's CDR3 is CASRPPSNYGYTF. CDR3 DNA: TGCGCCAGCAGACCGCCCTCTAACTATGGCTACACCTTC.

This chain joins TRBV18 and TRBJ1-4; weak D call: TRBD1 (5 bases). The CDR3 has 19 amino acids. V shed 3 bases and J shed 2 bases, with 22 bases lying between them. Germline loops: CDR1 KGHSH, CDR2 LQKENI. CDR3 DNA: TGTGCCAGCTCACCGATACTAGGGGCCGCCGGCTCCACTAATGAAAAACTGTTTTTT. This gives the protein CASSPILGAAGSTNEKLFF.

The chain couples TRBV7-9 to TRBJ1-4; 8 bases fit TRBD1. After removal of 4 bases from V and 1 base from J, the junction contained 8 bases not matched to a gene. The V gene's germline CDR1 is SEHNR and CDR2 FQNEAQ (reference sequence). CDR3 length: 17 amino acids. The CDR3, as DNA: TGTGCCAGCAGCTCCTGGACAGGGCGGAAAACTAATGAAAAACTGTTTTTT. It encodes CASSSWTGRKTNEKLFF.

This chain joins TRBV28 and TRBJ2-7; D perhaps matches TRBD1 (7 bases). Germline CDR1 reads MDHEN; CDR2 reads SYDVKM. Trimming took 10 bases from V and 7 from J, leaving 23 bases between them. The CDR3 covers 14 residues. The CDR3 coding sequence is TGTGCCATACAGAGGGGGCCCCGGGGGAGGGAGCAGTACTTC. The encoded protein is CAIQRGPRGREQYF. The full variable domain, completed using reference TRBV28 and TRBJ2-7, is DVKVTQSSRYLVKRTGEKVFLECVQDMDHENMFWYRQDPGLGLRLIYFSYDVKMKEKGDIPEGYSVSREKKERFSLILESASTNQTSMYLCAIQRGPRGREQYFGPGTRLTVT.

The chain carries TRBV9 and TRBJ2-3; D is perhaps TRBD2 (6 bases). The ends were cut back, 4 bases at V and 5 bases at J, with 20 bases in the middle. The germline gives CDR1 SGDLS, CDR2 YYNGEE. The CDR3 runs 16 residues. The DNA of the CDR3 is TGTGCCAGCAGCCTCCACCCGGGACTTAGGAGAGATACGCAGTATTTT. Translation: CASSLHPGLRRDTQYF. Looking up the rest from reference TRBV9 and TRBJ2-3 gives the full variable domain: DSGVTQTPKHLITATGQRVTLRCSPRSGDLSVYWYQQSLDQGLQFLIQYYNGEERAKGNILERFSAQQFPDLHSELNLSSLELGDSALYFCASSLHPGLRRDTQYFGPGTRLTVL.

The J gene is TRBJ1-5, the V gene TRBV6-6; perhaps TRBD1 as D (5 bases). Germline loops: CDR1 MNHNY, CDR2 SVGAGI (reference sequence). The V end was cut by 6 bases, the J end by 3 bases, with 12 bases between. The CDR3 runs 14 residues. The CDR3 DNA is TGTGCCAGCAGACTCGGAGGGGCCAATCAGCCCCAGCATTTT. As protein: CASRLGGANQPQHF.

The chain uses TRBV18 and TRBJ1-4; 9 nucleotides match TRBD1. This CDR3 has 14 residues. The V gene end was trimmed by 5 bases and the J gene end by 5 bases; junction bases not matched to a gene: 3. In germline, CDR1 is KGHSH, CDR2 LQKENI. The CDR3 protein is CASSEDRGNEKLFF. DNA for the CDR3: TGTGCCAGCTCAGAGGACAGGGGAAATGAAAAACTGTTTTTT.

The chain joins TRBV12-5 to TRBJ1-2; maybe TRBD1 (6 bases). CDR1 is LGHNT, CDR2 FRNRAP, per germline. Trimming took 9 bases from V and 4 from J, leaving 21 bases between them. There are 15 residues in the CDR3. The CDR3 coding sequence is TGTGCTAGCCCTCCACCACGGGGGACAACCTATGGCTACACCTTC. Its protein product is CASPPPRGTTYGYTF.

The chain is built from TRBV4-2 and TRBJ2-2; D remains unclear. The ends were cut back, 5 bases at V and 6 bases at J, with 10 bases in the middle. The germline V gene encodes CDR1 LGHNA and CDR2 YNFKEQ. The CDR3 runs to 13 residues. CDR3 region: CASSSAGPGELFF. CDR3 DNA: TGTGCCAGCAGCTCCGCCGGGCCCGGGGAGCTGTTTTTT.

The rearrangement links TRBV2 to TRBJ2-7; D may match TRBD1 or TRBD2 (5 bases each). Looked up from germline, CDR1 is SNHLY and CDR2 is FYNNEI. V lost 7 bases to trimming and J lost 8 bases, with 18 bases between them. The CDR3 is 13 residues long. CDR3 nucleotide sequence: TGTGCCAGCAACGACCGGGACGGACGCCAGCAGTACTTC. Amino acid sequence: CASNDRDGRQQYF.